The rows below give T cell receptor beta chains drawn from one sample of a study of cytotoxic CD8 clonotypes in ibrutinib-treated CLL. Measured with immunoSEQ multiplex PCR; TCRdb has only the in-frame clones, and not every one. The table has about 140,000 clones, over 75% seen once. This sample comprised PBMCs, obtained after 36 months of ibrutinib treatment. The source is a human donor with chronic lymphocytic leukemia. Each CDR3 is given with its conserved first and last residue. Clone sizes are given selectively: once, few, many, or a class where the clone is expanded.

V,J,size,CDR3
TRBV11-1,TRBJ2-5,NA,CASSEATVQETQYF
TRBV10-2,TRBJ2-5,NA,CATRGVRDYHAGETQYF
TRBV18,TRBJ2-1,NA,CASSPPGRSYNEQFF
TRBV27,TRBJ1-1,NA,CASSLSRNTEAFF
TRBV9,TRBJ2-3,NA,CASSVATRPSTDTQYF
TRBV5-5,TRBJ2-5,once,CASSLVLETQYF
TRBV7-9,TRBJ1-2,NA,CASSLGGDYGYTF
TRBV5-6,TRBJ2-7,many,CASSGGLAGSSYEQYF
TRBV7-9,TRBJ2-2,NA,CASSQTYTGELFF
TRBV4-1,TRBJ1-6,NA,CASSQVPWGAGNSPLHF
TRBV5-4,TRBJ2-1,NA,CASSLAGLAGNEQFF
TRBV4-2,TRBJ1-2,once,CASSQDGGRINYGYTF
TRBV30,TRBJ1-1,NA,CAWSVLGGATEAFF
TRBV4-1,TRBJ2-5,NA,CASSQYRQISVETQYF
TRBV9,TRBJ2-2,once,CASGRLANTGELFF
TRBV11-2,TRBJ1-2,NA,CASSPFAPGNLNYGYTF